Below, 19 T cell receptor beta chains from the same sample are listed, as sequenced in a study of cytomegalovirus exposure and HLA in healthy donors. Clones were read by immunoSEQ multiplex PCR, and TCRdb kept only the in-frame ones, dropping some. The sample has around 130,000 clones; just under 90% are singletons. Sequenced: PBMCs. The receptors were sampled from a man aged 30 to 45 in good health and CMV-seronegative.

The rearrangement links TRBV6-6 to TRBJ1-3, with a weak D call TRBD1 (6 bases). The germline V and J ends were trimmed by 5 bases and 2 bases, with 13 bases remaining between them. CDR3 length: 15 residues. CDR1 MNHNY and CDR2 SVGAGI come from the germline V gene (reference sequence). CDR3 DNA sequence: TGTGCCAGCAGTCGACCAACAGGGACTGGAAACACCATATATTTT. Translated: CASSRPTGTGNTIYF.

CDR3 nucleotide sequence: TGTGCCAGCAGCTTGGTGCAGGGTGCAAACTATGGCTACACCTTC. Its protein is CASSLVQGANYGYTF. The chain joins TRBV5-6 to TRBJ1-2, with D maybe TRBD1 (5 bases). The CDR3 is 15 amino acids. CDR1 and CDR2 from the germline V gene are SGHDT and YYEEEE. V dropped 0 bases and J dropped 2 bases, with 11 bases sitting between them.

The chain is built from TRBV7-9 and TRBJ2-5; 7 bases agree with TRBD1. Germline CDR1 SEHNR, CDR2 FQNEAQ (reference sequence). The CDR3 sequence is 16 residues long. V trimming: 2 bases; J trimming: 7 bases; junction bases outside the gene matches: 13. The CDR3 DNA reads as TGTGCCAGCAGCTTAATCGAGGGACAGCGCCGAAGGACCCAGTACTTC. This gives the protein CASSLIEGQRRRTQYF.

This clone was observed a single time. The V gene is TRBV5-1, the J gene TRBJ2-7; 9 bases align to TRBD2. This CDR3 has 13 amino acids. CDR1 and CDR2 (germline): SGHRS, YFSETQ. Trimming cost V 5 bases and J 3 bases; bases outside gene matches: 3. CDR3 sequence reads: CASRASGDYEQYF. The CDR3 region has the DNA TGCGCCAGCAGGGCTAGCGGGGACTACGAGCAGTACTTC.

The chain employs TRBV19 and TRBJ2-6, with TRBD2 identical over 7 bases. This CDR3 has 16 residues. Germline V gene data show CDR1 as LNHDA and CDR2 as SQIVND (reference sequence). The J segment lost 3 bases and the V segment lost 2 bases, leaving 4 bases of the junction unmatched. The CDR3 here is CASSILGGNGANVLTF. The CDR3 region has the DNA TGTGCCAGTAGTATACTCGGGGGGAATGGGGCCAACGTCCTGACTTTC.

The CDR3 DNA reads TGTGCCAGCTCACCAGAAGGGGGAAGAGGGCAGCCCCAGCATTTT. Translated, it gives CASSPEGGRGQPQHF. The V and J genes are TRBV18 and TRBJ1-5; perhaps TRBD1 as D (6 bases). The CDR3 sequence is 15 residues long. Trimming pared 2 bases from V and 7 bases from J, leaving 15 bases between. The germline CDR1 and CDR2 sequences are KGHSH and LQKENI.

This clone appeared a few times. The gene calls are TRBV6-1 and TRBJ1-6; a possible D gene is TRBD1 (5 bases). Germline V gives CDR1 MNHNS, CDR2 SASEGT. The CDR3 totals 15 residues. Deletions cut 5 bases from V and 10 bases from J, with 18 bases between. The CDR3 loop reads CASSTVWGVESPLHF. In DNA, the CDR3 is TGTGCCAGCAGTACCGTTTGGGGCGTAGAATCACCCCTCCACTTT.

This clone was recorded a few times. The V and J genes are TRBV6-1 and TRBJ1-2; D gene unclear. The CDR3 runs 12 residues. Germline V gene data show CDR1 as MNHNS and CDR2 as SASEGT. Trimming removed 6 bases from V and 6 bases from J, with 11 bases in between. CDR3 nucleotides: TGTGCCAGCAGAAGCCTGGGCCATGGCTACACCTTC. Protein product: CASRSLGHGYTF.

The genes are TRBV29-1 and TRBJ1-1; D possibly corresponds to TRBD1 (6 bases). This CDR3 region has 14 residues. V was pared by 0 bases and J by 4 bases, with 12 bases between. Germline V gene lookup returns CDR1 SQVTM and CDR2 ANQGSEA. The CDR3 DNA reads TGCAGCGTTGAAGAGGGGGCGCGGATCACTGAAGCTTTCTTT. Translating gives CSVEEGARITEAFF.

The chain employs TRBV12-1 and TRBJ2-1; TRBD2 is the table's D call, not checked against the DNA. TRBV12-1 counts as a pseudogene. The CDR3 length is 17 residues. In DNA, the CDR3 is TGTGCCAGCAGCTTGGGTGCCGGGGGGGGCTCCTACAATGAGCAGTTCTTC. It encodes CASSLGAGGGSYNEQFF.

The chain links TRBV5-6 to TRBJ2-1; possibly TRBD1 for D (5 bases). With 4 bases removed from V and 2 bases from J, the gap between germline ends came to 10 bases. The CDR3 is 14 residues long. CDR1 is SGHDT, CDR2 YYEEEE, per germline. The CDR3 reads CASSMGRAYNEQFF. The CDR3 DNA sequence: TGTGCCAGCAGCATGGGCAGGGCCTACAATGAGCAGTTCTTC.

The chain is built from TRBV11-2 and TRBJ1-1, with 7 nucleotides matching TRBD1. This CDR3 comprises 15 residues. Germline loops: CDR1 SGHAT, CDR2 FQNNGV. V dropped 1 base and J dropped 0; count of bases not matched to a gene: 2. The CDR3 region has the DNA TGTGCCAGCAGCTTAGTTGGGACAGTGAACACTGAAGCTTTCTTT. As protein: CASSLVGTVNTEAFF.

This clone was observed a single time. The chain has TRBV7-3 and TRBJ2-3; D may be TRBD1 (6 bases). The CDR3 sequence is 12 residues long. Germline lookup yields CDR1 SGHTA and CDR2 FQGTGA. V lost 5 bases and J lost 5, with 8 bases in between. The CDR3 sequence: CASSQDRDTQYF. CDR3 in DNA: TGTGCCAGCAGCCAGGACAGAGATACGCAGTATTTT.

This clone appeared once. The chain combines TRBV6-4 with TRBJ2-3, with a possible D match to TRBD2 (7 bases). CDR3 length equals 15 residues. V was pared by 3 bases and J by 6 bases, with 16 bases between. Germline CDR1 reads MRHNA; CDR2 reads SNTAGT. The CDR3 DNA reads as TGTGCCAGCAGTGAGGTGGGGGGGCCTTTTGATACGCAGTATTTT. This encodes CASSEVGGPFDTQYF.

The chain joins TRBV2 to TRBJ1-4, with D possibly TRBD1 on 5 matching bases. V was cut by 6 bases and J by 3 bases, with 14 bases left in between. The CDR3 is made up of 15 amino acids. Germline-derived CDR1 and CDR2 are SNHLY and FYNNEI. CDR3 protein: CASRRRALPNEKLFF. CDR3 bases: TGTGCCAGCAGGCGCAGGGCTCTCCCTAATGAAAAACTGTTTTTT.

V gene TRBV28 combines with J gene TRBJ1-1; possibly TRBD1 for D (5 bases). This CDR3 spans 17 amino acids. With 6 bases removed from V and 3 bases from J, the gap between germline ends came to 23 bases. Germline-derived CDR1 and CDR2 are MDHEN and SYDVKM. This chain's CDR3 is CASSSTPWGGLDTEAFF. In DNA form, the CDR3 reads TGTGCCAGCAGCTCAACCCCTTGGGGGGGGTTGGACACTGAAGCTTTCTTT.

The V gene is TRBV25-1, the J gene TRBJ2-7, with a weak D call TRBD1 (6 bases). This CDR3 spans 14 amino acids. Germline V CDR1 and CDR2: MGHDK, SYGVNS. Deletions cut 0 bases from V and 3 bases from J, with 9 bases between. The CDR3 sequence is CASSEYEQGYEQYF. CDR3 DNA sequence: TGTGCCAGCAGTGAATATGAACAGGGCTACGAGCAGTACTTC.

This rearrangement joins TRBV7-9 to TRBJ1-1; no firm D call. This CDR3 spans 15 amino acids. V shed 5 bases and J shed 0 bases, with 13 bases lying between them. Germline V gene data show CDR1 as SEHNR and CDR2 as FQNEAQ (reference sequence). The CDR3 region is CASSARLSMNTEAFF. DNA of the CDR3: TGTGCCAGCAGCGCCCGGTTATCCATGAACACTGAAGCTTTCTTT.

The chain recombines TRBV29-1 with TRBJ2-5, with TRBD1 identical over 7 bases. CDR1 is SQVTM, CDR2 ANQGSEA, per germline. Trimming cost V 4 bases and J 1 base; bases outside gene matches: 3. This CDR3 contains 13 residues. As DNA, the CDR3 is TGCAGCGTTGTCAGGGGGATCCAAGAGACCCAGTACTTC. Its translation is CSVVRGIQETQYF.